This T cell receptor (beta chain) is drawn from a study of blood T cell repertoires in COVID-19. In germline, CDR1 is MNHEY, CDR2 SMNVEV (reference sequence). This CDR3 is built from 13 residues. Deletions cut 5 bases from V and 0 bases from J, with 8 bases between. This table comes from immunoSEQ multiplex PCR, and its TCRdb copy is limited to in-frame clones, with some not included. The data hold a few hundred thousand clones, with approximately 86% observed a single time. V gene TRBV27 combines with J gene TRBJ2-7; possible D gene TRBD2, 5 bases. The sequence was obtained from a woman in her twenties or thirties who had recovered from COVID-19. What was sequenced was PBMCs or T cells enriched from blood (not recorded which). The CDR3 nucleotides read TGTGCCAGCAGTACAACTAGCTCCTACGAGCAGTACTTC. Encoded protein: CASSTTSSYEQYF.